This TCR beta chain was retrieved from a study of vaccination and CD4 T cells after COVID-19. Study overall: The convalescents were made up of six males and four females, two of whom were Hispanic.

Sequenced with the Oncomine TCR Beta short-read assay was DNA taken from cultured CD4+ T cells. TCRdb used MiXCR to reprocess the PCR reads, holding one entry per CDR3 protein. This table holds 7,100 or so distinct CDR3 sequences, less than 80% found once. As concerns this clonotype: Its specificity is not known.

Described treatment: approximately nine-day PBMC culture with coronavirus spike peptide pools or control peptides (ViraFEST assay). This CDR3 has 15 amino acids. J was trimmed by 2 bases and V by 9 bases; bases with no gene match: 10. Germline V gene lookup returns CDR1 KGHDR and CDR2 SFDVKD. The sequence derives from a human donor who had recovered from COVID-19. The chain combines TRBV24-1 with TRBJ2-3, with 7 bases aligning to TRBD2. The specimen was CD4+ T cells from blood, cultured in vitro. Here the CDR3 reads CATEVGGVFTDTQYF. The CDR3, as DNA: TGTGCCACCGAAGTGGGGGGGGTGTTCACAGATACGCAGTATTTT.